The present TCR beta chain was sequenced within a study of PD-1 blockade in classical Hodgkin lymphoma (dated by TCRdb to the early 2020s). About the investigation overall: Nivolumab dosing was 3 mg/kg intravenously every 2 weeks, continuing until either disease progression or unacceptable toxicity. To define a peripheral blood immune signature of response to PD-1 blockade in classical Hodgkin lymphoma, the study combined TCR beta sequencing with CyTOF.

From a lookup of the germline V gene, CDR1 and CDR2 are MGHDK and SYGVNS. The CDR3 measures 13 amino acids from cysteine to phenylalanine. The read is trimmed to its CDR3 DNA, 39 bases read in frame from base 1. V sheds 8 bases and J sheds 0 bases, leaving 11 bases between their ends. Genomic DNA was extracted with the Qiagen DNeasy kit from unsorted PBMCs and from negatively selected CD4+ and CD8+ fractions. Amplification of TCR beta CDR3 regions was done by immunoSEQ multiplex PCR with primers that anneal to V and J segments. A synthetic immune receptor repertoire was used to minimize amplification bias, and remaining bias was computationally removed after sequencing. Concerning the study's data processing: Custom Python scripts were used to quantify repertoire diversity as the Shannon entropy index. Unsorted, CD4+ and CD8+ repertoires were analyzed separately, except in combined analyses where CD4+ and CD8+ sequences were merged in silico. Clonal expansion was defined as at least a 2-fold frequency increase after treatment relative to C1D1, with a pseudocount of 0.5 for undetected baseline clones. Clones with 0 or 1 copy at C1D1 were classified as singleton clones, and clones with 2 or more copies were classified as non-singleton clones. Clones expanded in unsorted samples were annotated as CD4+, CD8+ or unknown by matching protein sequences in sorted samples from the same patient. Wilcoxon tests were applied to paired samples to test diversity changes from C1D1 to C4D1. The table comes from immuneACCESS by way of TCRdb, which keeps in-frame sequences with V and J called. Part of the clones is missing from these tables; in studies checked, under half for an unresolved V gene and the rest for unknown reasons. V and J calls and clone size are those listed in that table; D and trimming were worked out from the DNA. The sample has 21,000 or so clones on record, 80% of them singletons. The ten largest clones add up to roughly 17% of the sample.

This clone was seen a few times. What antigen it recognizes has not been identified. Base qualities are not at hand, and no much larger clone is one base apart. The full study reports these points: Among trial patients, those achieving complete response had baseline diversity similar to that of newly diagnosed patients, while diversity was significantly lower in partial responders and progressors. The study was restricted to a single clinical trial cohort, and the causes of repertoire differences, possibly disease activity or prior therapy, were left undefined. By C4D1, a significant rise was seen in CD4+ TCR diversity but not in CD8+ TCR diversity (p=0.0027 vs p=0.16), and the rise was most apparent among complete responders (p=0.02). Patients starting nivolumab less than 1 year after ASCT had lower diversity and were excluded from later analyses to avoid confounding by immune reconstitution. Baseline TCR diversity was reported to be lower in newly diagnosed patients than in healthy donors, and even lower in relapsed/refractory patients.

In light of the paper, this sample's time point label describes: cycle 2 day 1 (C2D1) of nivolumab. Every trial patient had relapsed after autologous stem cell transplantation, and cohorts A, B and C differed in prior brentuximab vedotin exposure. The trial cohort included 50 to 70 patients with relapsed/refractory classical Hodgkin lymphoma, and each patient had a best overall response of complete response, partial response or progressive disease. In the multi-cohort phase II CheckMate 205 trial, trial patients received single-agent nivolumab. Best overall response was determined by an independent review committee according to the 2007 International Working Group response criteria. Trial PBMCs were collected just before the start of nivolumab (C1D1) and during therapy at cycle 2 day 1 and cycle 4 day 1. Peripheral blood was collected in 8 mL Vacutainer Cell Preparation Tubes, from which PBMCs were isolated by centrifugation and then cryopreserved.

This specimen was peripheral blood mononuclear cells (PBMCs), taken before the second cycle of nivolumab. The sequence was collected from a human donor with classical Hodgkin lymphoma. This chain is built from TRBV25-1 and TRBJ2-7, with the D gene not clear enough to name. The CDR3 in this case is CASRQPNSYEQYF. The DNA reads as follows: TGTGCCAGCCGTCAGCCCAACTCCTACGAGCAGTACTTC.